This T cell receptor beta chain was sequenced during a study of shared clonotypes between healthy human individuals. Overall study: Per donor, CD8 memory used one plate, CD8 naive used two, CD4 memory used three and CD4 naive used three. General observations from the study: Sorted-subset sequencing, rarefaction showed, was incomplete despite large depth.

A remark on this clone: Its specificity is not known.

In the naive CD8 group, cells lacked CD45RO and were positively selected for CCR7, so terminally differentiated effector memory CD45RA+ cells were left out. Trimming took 1 base from V and 3 from J, leaving 11 bases between them. CDR1 is SGHRS, CDR2 YFSETQ, per germline. CDR3 length equals 14 residues. Evenly divided among several immunoSEQ plates was the genomic DNA of each subset. Under the authors' procedure: Filtering differed, since immunoSEQ gave only junction sequences and no quality scores. The data were produced by immunoSEQ multiplex PCR, yet TCRdb's version contains in-frame clones alone and is incomplete. That table furnishes V, J and clone size, whereas the DNA furnished D and trimming. The sample consists of roughly 570,000 clones, about 98% of them appearing once.

The receptor's source is a man aged 25-45 years in good health. The gene calls are TRBV5-1 and TRBJ2-7; unclear D gene. The material sequenced was naive CD8+ T cells sorted from blood. The CDR3 region has the DNA TGCGCCAGCAGCTTGTACGCGGAGAACTACGAGCAGTACTTC. This codes for CASSLYAENYEQYF.